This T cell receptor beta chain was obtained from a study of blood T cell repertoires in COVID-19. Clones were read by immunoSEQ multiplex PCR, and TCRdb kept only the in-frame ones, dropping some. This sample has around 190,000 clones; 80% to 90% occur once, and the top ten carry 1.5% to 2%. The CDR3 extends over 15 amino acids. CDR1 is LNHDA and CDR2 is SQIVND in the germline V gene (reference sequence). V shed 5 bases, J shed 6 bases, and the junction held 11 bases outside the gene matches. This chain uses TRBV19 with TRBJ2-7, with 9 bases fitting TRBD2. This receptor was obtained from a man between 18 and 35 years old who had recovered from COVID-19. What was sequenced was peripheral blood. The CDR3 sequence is CASSALTSGSSEQYF. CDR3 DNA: TGTGCCAGTAGTGCGCTGACTAGCGGTTCATCCGAGCAGTACTTC.